In this sample, the clone carrying this T cell receptor (beta chain) turned up many times. Its antigen is not identified. Trimming removed 3 bases at V and 5 bases at J, with 8 bases between. The CDR3 loop spans 11 amino acids. The germline gives CDR1 GTSNPN, CDR2 SVGIG (reference sequence). The data are from a study of T cell repertoires in cytomegalovirus infection. General study results and limits: The ex vivo response was dominated by HLA-C-restricted CMV-specific TCR beta clonotypes.

Using its own MiXCR run on the reads, TCRdb lists one record per CDR3 protein. The data hold around 260,000 distinct CDR3 sequences, with approximately 9.1% observed a single time. The sequence was collected from a human donor in good health (CMV status not recorded). Some clones in this sample may be carry-over from other donors' samples. Input material: PBMCs. The chain is built from TRBV30 and TRBJ2-7; D is undetermined. The CDR3 loop reads CAWSQRDEQYF. CDR3 DNA sequence: TGTGCCTGGAGCCAAAGGGACGAGCAGTACTTC.